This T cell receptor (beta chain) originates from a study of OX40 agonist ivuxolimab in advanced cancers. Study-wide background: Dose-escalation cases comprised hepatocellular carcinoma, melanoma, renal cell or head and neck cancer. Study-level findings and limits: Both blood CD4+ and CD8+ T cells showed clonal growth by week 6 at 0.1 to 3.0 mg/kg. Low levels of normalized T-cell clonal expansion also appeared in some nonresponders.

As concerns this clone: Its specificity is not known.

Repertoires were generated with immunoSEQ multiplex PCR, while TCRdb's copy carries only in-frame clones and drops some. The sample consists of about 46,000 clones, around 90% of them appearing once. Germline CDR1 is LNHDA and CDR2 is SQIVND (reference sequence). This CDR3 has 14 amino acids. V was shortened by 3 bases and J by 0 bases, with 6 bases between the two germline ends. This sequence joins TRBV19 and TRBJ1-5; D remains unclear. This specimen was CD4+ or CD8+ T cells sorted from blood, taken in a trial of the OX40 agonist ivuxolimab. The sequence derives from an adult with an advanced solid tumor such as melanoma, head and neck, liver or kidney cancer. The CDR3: CASSIYYSNQPQHF. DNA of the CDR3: TGTGCCAGTAGTATTTATTATAGCAATCAGCCCCAGCATTTT.